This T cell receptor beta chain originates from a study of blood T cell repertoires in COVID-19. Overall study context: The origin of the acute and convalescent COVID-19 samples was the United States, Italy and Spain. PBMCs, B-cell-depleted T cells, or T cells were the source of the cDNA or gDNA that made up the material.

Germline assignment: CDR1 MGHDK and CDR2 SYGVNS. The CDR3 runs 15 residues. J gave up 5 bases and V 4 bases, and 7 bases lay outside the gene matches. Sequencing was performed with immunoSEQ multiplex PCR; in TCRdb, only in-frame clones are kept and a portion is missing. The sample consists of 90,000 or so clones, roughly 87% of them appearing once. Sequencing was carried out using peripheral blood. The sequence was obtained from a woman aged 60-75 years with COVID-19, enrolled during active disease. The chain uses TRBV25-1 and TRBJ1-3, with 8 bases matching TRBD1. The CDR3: CASSGTGGLRNTIYF. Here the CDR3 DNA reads TGTGCCAGCAGTGGAACAGGGGGTCTTCGAAACACCATATATTTT.